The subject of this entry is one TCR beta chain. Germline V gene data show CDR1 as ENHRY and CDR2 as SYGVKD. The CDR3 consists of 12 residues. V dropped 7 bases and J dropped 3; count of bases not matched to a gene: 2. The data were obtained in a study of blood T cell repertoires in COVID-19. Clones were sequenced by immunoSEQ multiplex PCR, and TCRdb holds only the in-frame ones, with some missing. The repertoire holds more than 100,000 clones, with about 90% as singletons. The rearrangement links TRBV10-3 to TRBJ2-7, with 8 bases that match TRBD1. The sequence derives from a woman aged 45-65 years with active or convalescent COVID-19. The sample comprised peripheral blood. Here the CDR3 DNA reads TGTGCCATCAAAGACAGGGGCTACGAGCAGTACTTC. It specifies CAIKDRGYEQYF.